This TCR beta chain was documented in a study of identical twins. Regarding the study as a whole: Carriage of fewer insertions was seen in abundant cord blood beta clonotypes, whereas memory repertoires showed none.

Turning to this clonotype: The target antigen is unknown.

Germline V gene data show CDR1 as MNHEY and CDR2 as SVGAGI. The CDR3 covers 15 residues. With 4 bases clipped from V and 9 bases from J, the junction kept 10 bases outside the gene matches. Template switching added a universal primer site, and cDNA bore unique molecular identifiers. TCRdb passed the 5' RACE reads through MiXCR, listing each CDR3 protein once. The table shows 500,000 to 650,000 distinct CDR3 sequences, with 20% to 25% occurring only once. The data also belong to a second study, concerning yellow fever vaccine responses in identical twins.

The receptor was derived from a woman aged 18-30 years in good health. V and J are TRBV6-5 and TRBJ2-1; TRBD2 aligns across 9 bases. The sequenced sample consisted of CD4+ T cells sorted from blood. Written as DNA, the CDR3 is TGTGCCAGCAGTTCCTCGCGGGAGGGCCGGGGTGAGCAGTTCTTC. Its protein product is CASSSSREGRGEQFF.